The 6 T cell receptor beta chains below all came from one sample that was sequenced in a study of shared clonotypes between healthy human individuals (TCRdb year 2020). Receptors were amplified or captured by the immunoSEQ multiplex PCR assay. In its TCRdb copy, this immuneACCESS table keeps in-frame sequences only and misses some clones. Where compared with another copy, unresolved V genes explain less than half of these, and the others have no known cause. This sample holds around 700,000 clones; about 78% were observed only once. Together, the top ten hold roughly 1.8% of the sample. Sequenced material: memory CD4+ T cells sorted from blood. The cell subset or site label corresponds to: CD45RA-negative fraction. The receptors derive from a woman aged 25-40 years in good health.

The chain recombines TRBV19 with TRBJ2-5; D may be TRBD1 or TRBD2 (6 bases each). Trimming stripped 3 bases from V and 4 bases from J, with 18 bases between. The CDR3 has 16 residues. CDR1 is LNHDA and CDR2 is SQIVND in the germline V gene (reference sequence). The CDR3 protein is CASSIGVVGGLETQYF. In nucleotides, the CDR3 is TGTGCCAGTAGTATTGGGGTGGTGGGGGGCCTAGAGACCCAGTACTTC.

V usage is TRBV5-1 and J usage is TRBJ2-1; no reliable D call. The length of the CDR3 is 15 residues. Trimming shortened V by 4 bases and J by 0 bases, and 11 bases separated the two germline ends. Germline values: CDR1 SGHRS, CDR2 YFSETQ. The CDR3: CASSQDHSSYNEQFF. For the CDR3, the DNA is TGCGCCAGCAGCCAGGACCACAGCTCCTACAATGAGCAGTTCTTC.

CDR3 amino acids: CAWRSRDTLSYEQYF. The DNA of the CDR3 is TGTGCCTGGAGGAGCAGGGACACGTTATCCTACGAGCAGTACTTC. The gene calls are TRBV30 and TRBJ2-7, with D possibly being TRBD1 (6 bases). V lost 3 bases, J lost 1 base, and 16 bases lay in between. The CDR3 consists of 15 residues. Germline V CDR1 and CDR2: GTSNPN, SVGIG (reference sequence). The entire variable domain, with the rest obtained from reference TRBV30 and TRBJ2-7, is as follows: SQTIHQWPATLVQPVGSPLSLECTVEGTSNPNLYWYRQAAGRGLQLLFYSVGIGQISSEVPQNLSASRPQDRQFILSSKKLLLSDSGFYLCAWRSRDTLSYEQYFGPGTRLTVT.

V and J are TRBV29-1 and TRBJ1-3; 11 bases agree with TRBD1. Germline assignment: CDR1 SQVTM and CDR2 ANQGSEA. The CDR3 is 16 amino acids. After removal of 4 bases from V and 4 bases from J, the junction contained 9 bases not matched to a gene. The CDR3 DNA sequence: TGCAGCGTTGGGACAGGGGGCGCGTTATCCGGAAACACCATATATTTT. Its protein product is CSVGTGGALSGNTIYF.

The chain employs TRBV5-1 and TRBJ2-5; 9 nucleotides agree with TRBD2. The CDR3 totals 16 residues. V lost 7 bases to trimming and J lost 0 bases; unmatched junction nucleotides: 10. Germline-derived CDR1 and CDR2 are SGHRS and YFSETQ. CDR3 residues: CASAPRLAEYQETQYF. CDR3 coding DNA: TGCGCCAGCGCACCCCGACTAGCGGAATACCAAGAGACCCAGTACTTC.

The CDR3 reads CASSPMGRTDTQYF. CDR3 coding DNA: TGTGCCAGCAGCCCCATGGGACGCACAGATACGCAGTATTTT. The V and J genes are TRBV7-9 and TRBJ2-3; either TRBD1 or TRBD2 may supply D (5 bases each). The germline V gene encodes CDR1 SEHNR and CDR2 FQNEAQ (reference sequence). The CDR3 has 14 residues. Trimming cost V 5 bases and J 1 base, with 10 bases left between them.